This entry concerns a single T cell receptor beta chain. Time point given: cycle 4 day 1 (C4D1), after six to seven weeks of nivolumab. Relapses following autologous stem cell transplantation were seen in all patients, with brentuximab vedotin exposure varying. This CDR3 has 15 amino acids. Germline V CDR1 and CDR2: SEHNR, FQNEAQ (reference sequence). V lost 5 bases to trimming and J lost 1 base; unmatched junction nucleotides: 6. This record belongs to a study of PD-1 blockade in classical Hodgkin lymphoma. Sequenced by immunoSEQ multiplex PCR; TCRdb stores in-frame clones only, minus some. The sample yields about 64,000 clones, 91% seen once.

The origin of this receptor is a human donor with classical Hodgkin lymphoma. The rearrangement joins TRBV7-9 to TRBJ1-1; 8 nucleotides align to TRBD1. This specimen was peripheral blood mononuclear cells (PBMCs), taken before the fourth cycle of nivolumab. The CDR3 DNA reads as TGTGCCAGCAGCCCAAGGACAGGGAGGAACACTGAAGCTTTCTTT. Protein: CASSPRTGRNTEAFF.